This TCR beta chain was sequenced for a study of T cells expressing NK-cell markers. Following a re-call of the 5' RACE reads, TCRdb has one entry per CDR3 protein and lacks DNA. The specimen's table records about 460,000 distinct CDR3 sequences. Germline loops: CDR1 LGHDT, CDR2 YNNKEL (reference sequence). The CDR3 length is 14 residues. This chain uses TRBV3-1 with TRBJ2-7; TCRdb picks TRBD2, but there is no DNA to check that call. This sequence was found in a woman aged 50 to 60 in good health. Sample: blood T cells: a sorted CD56 or NKG2C T cell subset, CD4+ or CD8+ T cells, or bulk PBMC T cells (not recorded which). CDR3 protein: CASSPKRVSYEQYF.